The clone carrying this T cell receptor (beta chain) appeared a few times. The sample is drawn from a study of T cell changes during pregnancy in multiple sclerosis. Profiling relied on immunoSEQ multiplex PCR, and the TCRdb table lists in-frame clones only, not all of them. The sample records some 80,000 clones, nearly 95% being singletons. The starting material was CD4+ T cells from peripheral blood mononuclear cells, obtained after pregnancy. The TCR was taken from a female donor with multiple sclerosis, enrolled in a pregnancy study.

In nucleotides, the CDR3 is TGTGCCAGCAGCCAAGACAGGACCACTGAAGCTTTCTTT. Translating it yields CASSQDRTTEAFF. The chain links TRBV11-2 to TRBJ1-1, with D possibly matching TRBD1 (6 bases). The V and J ends lost 5 bases and 4 bases respectively, with 11 bases between them. The length of the CDR3 is 13 residues. Germline V gives CDR1 SGHAT, CDR2 FQNNGV.